The 31 T cell receptor beta chains presented below share a single source sample, sequenced in a study of blood T cell repertoires in COVID-19. TCRdb's table, derived via immunoSEQ multiplex PCR, lists solely in-frame clones and lacks some. The data contain 85,000 to 130,000 clones, approximately 85% of them singletons. Sequences were obtained from peripheral blood. These receptors were obtained from a woman in her fifties or sixties with acute or convalescent COVID-19.

The chain is built from TRBV5-1 and TRBJ2-1, with 15 bases fitting TRBD2. V dropped 3 bases and J dropped 7; count of bases not matched to a gene: 5. The CDR3 has 16 amino acids. The V gene's germline CDR1 is SGHRS and CDR2 YFSETQ. The CDR3 protein is CASSSGLAGGINEQFF. The CDR3 nucleotides are TGCGCCAGCAGCTCTGGACTAGCGGGAGGGATAAATGAGCAGTTCTTC.

The rearrangement joins TRBV19 to TRBJ2-1; 14 nucleotides align to TRBD2. Trimming removed 3 bases from V and 8 bases from J; junction bases left unmatched: 6. CDR3 length: 16 residues. Per the germline V gene, CDR1 is LNHDA and CDR2 is SQIVND (reference sequence). CDR3 sequence (DNA): TGTGCCAGTAGTATTAAGGGACTAGCGGGAGCGGATGAGCAGTTCTTC. Amino acid sequence: CASSIKGLAGADEQFF.

Only one count was recorded for this clone. The chain uses TRBV7-9 and TRBJ2-3; 9 nucleotides agree with TRBD2. The CDR3 spans 14 residues. CDR1 SEHNR and CDR2 FQNEAQ come from the germline V gene (reference sequence). V shed 5 bases, J shed 7 bases, and the junction held 7 bases outside the gene matches. The CDR3 loop reads CASSQGLATNTQYF. As DNA, the CDR3 is TGTGCCAGCAGCCAGGGACTAGCTACAAATACGCAGTATTTT.

V gene TRBV4-2 combines with J gene TRBJ1-1; D might be TRBD1 (6 bases). The CDR3 runs 18 residues. The germline CDR1 and CDR2 sequences are LGHNA and YNFKEQ. With 0 bases removed from V and 11 bases from J, the gap between germline ends came to 28 bases. CDR3 nucleotide sequence: TGTGCCAGCAGCCAAGATGTTGTGCGGGGGCGGATCAATTTTTTTGCTTTCTTT. It encodes CASSQDVVRGRINFFAFF.

This chain links TRBV6-1 with TRBJ1-3; TRBD1 matches at 8 bases. CDR1 is MNHNS and CDR2 is SASEGT in the germline V gene. Unmatched junction bases numbered 5, after V lost 4 bases and J lost 0 bases. This CDR3 spans 16 amino acids. As DNA, the CDR3 is TGTGCCAGCAGTGGGCGACAGGGGATCTCTGGAAACACCATATATTTT. Protein sequence: CASSGRQGISGNTIYF.

The CDR3 spells CSVRSGTGGSPQHF. CDR3 sequence (DNA): TGCAGCGTTCGATCCGGGACAGGGGGATCGCCCCAGCATTTT. The chain joins TRBV29-1 to TRBJ1-5, with TRBD1 matching over 11 bases. The V segment lost 5 bases and the J segment 9 bases; nucleotides outside the gene matches: 9. This CDR3 region has 14 residues. Germline CDR1 SQVTM, CDR2 ANQGSEA.

The rearrangement joins TRBV5-1 to TRBJ2-5; D is undetermined. CDR3 length equals 15 residues. Germline values: CDR1 SGHRS, CDR2 YFSETQ. Trimming left V 0 bases short and J 0 bases short, with 9 bases between. In nucleotides, the CDR3 is TGCGCCAGCAGCTTGGGAGGCCAGTACCAAGAGACCCAGTACTTC. As protein: CASSLGGQYQETQYF.

The chain joins TRBV5-4 to TRBJ2-7; 8 bases agree with TRBD2. The trim removed 4 bases at V and 4 bases at J, leaving 13 bases unmatched. From germline, CDR1 is SGHNT and CDR2 YYREEE (reference sequence). The CDR3 spans 16 residues. The CDR3: CASSASRAGVNYEQYF. The CDR3 DNA is TGTGCCAGCAGCGCAAGCCGAGCGGGAGTCAATTACGAGCAGTACTTC.

This clone occurred once. The V call is TRBV14, the J call TRBJ2-3; 10 bases agree with TRBD1. The CDR3 runs 17 residues. Germline CDR1 is SGHDN and CDR2 is FVKESK. The V and J ends lost 4 bases and 2 bases, in that order; junction bases with no gene match: 9. As DNA, the CDR3 is TGTGCCAGCAGCCCCTGGGCCGGGACAGGGGTCACAGATACGCAGTATTTT. Residues: CASSPWAGTGVTDTQYF. The entire variable domain, with the rest obtained from reference TRBV14 and TRBJ2-3, is as follows: EAGVTQFPSHSVIEKGQTVTLRCDPISGHDNLYWYRRVMGKEIKFLLHFVKESKQDESGMPNNRFLAERTGGTYSTLKVQPAELEDSGVYFCASSPWAGTGVTDTQYFGPGTRLTVL.

J is TRBJ2-5 and V is TRBV5-1; maybe TRBD1 (5 bases). Germline loops: CDR1 SGHRS, CDR2 YFSETQ. V shed 4 bases and J shed 9 bases, with 19 bases lying between them. This CDR3 contains 14 residues. The chain's CDR3 is CASSGARSTGAQYF. DNA for the CDR3: TGCGCCAGCAGCGGGGCTCGATCTACTGGGGCCCAGTACTTC.

This chain links TRBV3-1 (or the pseudogene TRBV3-2) with TRBJ1-1, with 7 bases that match TRBD1. This CDR3 is 16 amino acids long. Germline V lookup: CDR1 LGHDT, CDR2 YNNKEL (reference sequence). J was trimmed by 4 bases and V by 0 bases; bases with no gene match: 8. CDR3 amino acids: CASSQERSPGGTEAFF. The DNA for the CDR3 is TGTGCCAGCAGCCAAGAGAGGAGTCCAGGGGGCACTGAAGCTTTCTTT.

The V call is TRBV5-5, the J call TRBJ2-1; 7 bases fit TRBD2. The germline V gene has CDR1 SGHKS and CDR2 YYEKEE (reference sequence). This CDR3 has 14 residues. V dropped 0 bases and J dropped 7; count of bases not matched to a gene: 4. The DNA for the CDR3 is TGTGCCAGCAGCTTGGATCCGGGGGGAAATGAGCAGTTCTTC. Residues: CASSLDPGGNEQFF.

CDR3 region: CASKKGTSGSNEQFF. The CDR3 coding sequence is TGTGCCAGCAAAAAAGGGACTAGCGGTTCCAATGAGCAGTTCTTC. J is TRBJ2-1 and V is TRBV2; TRBD2 matches 11 bases. The V segment lost 7 bases and the J segment 6 bases; nucleotides outside the gene matches: 8. The CDR3 runs to 15 residues. Germline CDR1 is SNHLY and CDR2 is FYNNEI. Based on the CDR3 plus reference TRBV2 and TRBJ2-1, the full variable domain is EPEVTQTPSHQVTQMGQEVILRCVPISNHLYFYWYRQILGQKVEFLVSFYNNEISEKSEIFDDQFSVERPDGSNFTLKIRSTKLEDSAMYFCASKKGTSGSNEQFFGPGTRLTVL.

The rearrangement joins TRBV2 to TRBJ1-1; D is perhaps TRBD1 (5 bases). Germline V gene sequence: CDR1 SNHLY, CDR2 FYNNEI. The CDR3 sequence is 17 residues long. Trimming pared 9 bases from V and 5 bases from J, leaving 28 bases between. The CDR3 bases are TGTGCCAGTGAATCCGAATCGGGGGTCCTATCGGGGACTGAAGCTTTCTTT. It yields the protein CASESESGVLSGTEAFF.

The chain combines TRBV2 with TRBJ2-1, with 14 bases aligning to TRBD2. The V gene's germline CDR1 is SNHLY and CDR2 FYNNEI. V shed 6 bases, J shed 5 bases, and the junction held 0 bases outside the gene matches. CDR3 length equals 14 residues. The CDR3 DNA sequence: TGTGCCAGCAGGACTAGCGGGAGGGACAATGAGCAGTTCTTC. Amino acids: CASRTSGRDNEQFF.

The chain combines TRBV5-4 with TRBJ1-3, with a weak D call TRBD1 (6 bases). Trimming took off 0 bases at V and 4 bases at J, with 8 bases between the two ends. Looked up from germline, CDR1 is SGHNT and CDR2 is YYREEE (reference sequence). The CDR3 is 14 residues long. CDR3 amino acids: CASSLGGGGNTIYF. In DNA, the CDR3 is TGTGCCAGCAGCTTGGGGGGGGGCGGAAACACCATATATTTT. The entire variable domain, with the rest obtained from reference TRBV5-4 and TRBJ1-3, is as follows: ETGVTQSPTHLIKTRGQQVTLRCSSQSGHNTVSWYQQALGQGPQFIFQYYREEENGRGNFPPRFSGLQFPNYSSELNVNALELDDSALYLCASSLGGGGNTIYFGEGSWLTVV.

The chain recombines TRBV30 with TRBJ1-3; D not resolved. This CDR3 has 12 residues. Germline V gene sequence: CDR1 GTSNPN, CDR2 SVGIG (reference sequence). The germline V and J ends were trimmed by 8 bases and 0 bases, with 8 bases remaining between them. CDR3 in amino acids: CAGAFSGNTIYF. DNA of the CDR3: TGTGCCGGAGCATTCTCTGGAAACACCATATATTTT. Drawing the rest from reference TRBV30 and TRBJ1-3, the complete variable domain is SQTIHQWPATLVQPVGSPLSLECTVEGTSNPNLYWYRQAAGRGLQLLFYSVGIGQISSEVPQNLSASRPQDRQFILSSKKLLLSDSGFYLCAGAFSGNTIYFGEGSWLTVV.

The chain is built from TRBV3-1 (or the pseudogene TRBV3-2) and TRBJ1-1; D call uncertain. Looked up from germline, CDR1 is LGHDT and CDR2 is YNNKEL (reference sequence). The CDR3 is 13 amino acids. Deletions cut 2 bases from V and 6 bases from J, with 10 bases between. The CDR3 bases are TGTGCCAGCAGCCAAAGTCCGCAGTCTGAAGCTTTCTTT. Amino acids: CASSQSPQSEAFF.

This clone was seen once. The chain is built from TRBV19 and TRBJ2-3; tentatively, D is TRBD2 (6 bases). V was clipped by 4 bases and J by 6 bases, with 14 bases between them. The germline CDR1 and CDR2 sequences are LNHDA and SQIVND (reference sequence). CDR3 size: 14 residues. CDR3 amino acids: CASSRGVPRDTQYF. The CDR3, as DNA: TGTGCCAGTAGTAGGGGGGTACCTAGGGATACGCAGTATTTT.

The chain employs TRBV7-2 and TRBJ1-5, with TRBD1 matching over 7 bases. The CDR3 has 13 amino acids. Germline values: CDR1 SGHTA, CDR2 FQGNSA. V dropped 5 bases and J dropped 4; count of bases not matched to a gene: 2. In nucleotides, the CDR3 is TGTGCCAGCAGCACCAGGGGGAATCAGCCCCAGCATTTT. This codes for CASSTRGNQPQHF.

V gene TRBV5-4 combines with J gene TRBJ1-1, with TRBD1 matching 8 bases. CDR3 length equals 15 residues. Germline V gives CDR1 SGHNT, CDR2 YYREEE (reference sequence). V was pared by 4 bases and J by 1 base, with 6 bases of the junction left unmatched. In DNA, the CDR3 is TGTGCCAGCAGCCCAAATACAGGGGGGAACACTGAAGCTTTCTTT. This codes for CASSPNTGGNTEAFF.

The chain carries TRBV15 and TRBJ2-2, with 10 bases fitting TRBD1. CDR1 is LNHNV, CDR2 YYDKDF, per germline (reference sequence). The CDR3 length is 15 residues. Trimming took 0 bases from V and 6 from J; bases not matched to a gene: 1. In nucleotides, the CDR3 is TGTGCCACCAGCAGAGAAGGGACAGGGGCCGGGGAGCTGTTTTTT. Residues: CATSREGTGAGELFF.

V gene TRBV28 combines with J gene TRBJ2-3; possibly TRBD2 for D (5 bases). This CDR3 region has 14 residues. V was trimmed by 7 bases and J by 4 bases, leaving 15 bases between them. Germline-derived CDR1 and CDR2 are MDHEN and SYDVKM. CDR3 region: CASINRGESDTQYF. CDR3 nucleotide sequence: TGTGCCAGCATCAACCGGGGAGAATCAGATACGCAGTATTTT.

The chain joins TRBV21-1 to TRBJ1-6; the listed D gene, TRBD1, was not tested against the DNA. TRBV21-1 is tagged as a pseudogene. The CDR3 loop spans 14 amino acids. The CDR3 DNA reads as TGTGCCAGCAGCAAAGTTATCAGGGGAGCACCCCTCCACTTT. Its translation is CASSKVIRGAPLHF.

This chain connects TRBV6-5 to TRBJ2-1; no firm D call. This CDR3 has 16 amino acids. The germline V gene encodes CDR1 MNHEY and CDR2 SVGAGI. Trimming cost V 4 bases and J 0 bases, with 13 bases left between them. The CDR3 spells CASSFFALSSYNEQFF. As DNA, the CDR3 is TGTGCCAGCAGTTTTTTCGCCCTTAGCTCCTACAATGAGCAGTTCTTC.

The chain is built from TRBV14 and TRBJ1-5; D uncertain. The germline V and J ends were trimmed by 2 bases and 4 bases, with 6 bases remaining between them. CDR1 and CDR2 (germline): SGHDN, FVKESK. The CDR3 is 13 residues long. The CDR3 region has the DNA TGTGCCAGCAGCCAACAGGCAAATCAGCCCCAGCATTTT. It yields the protein CASSQQANQPQHF.

CDR3 protein: CASSKGPTGTGNTEAFF. The CDR3 DNA follows: TGTGCCAGTAGTAAGGGCCCCACCGGGACAGGGAACACTGAAGCTTTCTTT. The chain recombines TRBV19 with TRBJ1-1; TRBD1 aligns across 8 bases. V lost 4 bases, J lost 1 base, and 11 bases stayed unmatched. The CDR3 covers 17 residues. Germline V gene data show CDR1 as LNHDA and CDR2 as SQIVND (reference sequence).

The chain combines TRBV2 with TRBJ1-4; D perhaps matches TRBD1 (6 bases). V was shortened by 5 bases and J by 8 bases, with 12 bases between the two germline ends. The germline CDR1 and CDR2 sequences are SNHLY and FYNNEI. CDR3 length equals 13 residues. CDR3: CASSYRVGEKLFF. The CDR3, as DNA: TGTGCCAGCAGTTACAGGGTGGGAGAAAAACTGTTTTTT.

The rearrangement joins TRBV18 to TRBJ2-5; 9 nucleotides match TRBD1. The germline CDR1 and CDR2 sequences are KGHSH and LQKENI. V trimming: 3 bases; J trimming: 5 bases; junction bases outside the gene matches: 10. The CDR3 sequence is 16 residues long. This CDR3 reads CASSPLGQGIRETQYF. In nucleotides, the CDR3 is TGTGCCAGCTCACCCCTAGGACAGGGGATAAGGGAGACCCAGTACTTC.

The chain combines TRBV5-8 with TRBJ2-2, with a tentative D call TRBD1 (5 bases). The CDR3 contains 14 residues. The germline V and J ends were trimmed by 0 bases and 5 bases, with 8 bases remaining between them. Germline CDR1 is SGHTS and CDR2 is YDEGEE. CDR3 sequence: CASSLGQQTGELFF. CDR3 nucleotide sequence: TGTGCCAGCAGCTTGGGACAGCAGACCGGGGAGCTGTTTTTT. Filled out from reference TRBV5-8 and TRBJ2-2, the complete variable domain reads EAGVTQSPTHLIKTRGQQATLRCSPISGHTSVYWYQQALGLGLQFLLWYDEGEERNRGNFPPRFSGRQFPNYSSELNVNALELEDSALYLCASSLGQQTGELFFGEGSRLTVL.

This chain uses TRBV12-3 or TRBV12-4 with TRBJ1-3; no clear D. This CDR3 contains 12 residues. The V end was cut by 8 bases, the J end by 4 bases, with 9 bases between. The CDR3 region has the DNA TGTGCCAGCCGGACTTCGGGAAACACCATATATTTT. Translated: CASRTSGNTIYF.